This section outlines one T cell receptor beta chain sequence together with its context. The CDR3 length is 16 residues. Deletions cut 5 bases from V and 0 bases from J, with 13 bases between. Germline-derived CDR1 and CDR2 are MNHNS and SASEGT. The sample comes from a study of blood T cells in healthy people across ages. A J-beta primer mix and a sample-barcoded 5' primer were used in a second PCR of roughly 7 to 12 cycles. TCRdb analysed the 5' RACE reads with MiXCR anew, one entry per CDR3 protein. The data contain 600,000 or so distinct CDR3 sequences, around 20% of them seen just once; the ten biggest clones take up about 3.6%.

Material: blood. The chain joins TRBV6-1 to TRBJ1-4; D is unclear. The TCR sequence derives from a man between 65 and 80 years old in good health. In nucleotides, the CDR3 is TGTGCCAGCAGTCGAACCTCCCGGGCAACTAATGAAAAACTGTTTTTT. Residues: CASSRTSRATNEKLFF.